The 7 T cell receptor beta chains listed next were all sequenced from one sample in a study of glioma-infiltrating T cells. The iRepertoire nested amplicon-rescue multiplex PCR amplified TCR alpha and beta CDR3s from RNA. TCRdb passed the multiplex PCR reads through MiXCR, listing each CDR3 protein once. Among about 410,000 distinct CDR3 sequences listed, about two fifths were seen once. The sample taken for sequencing was glioma tissue, nonneoplastic brain tissue, or PBMCs (not recorded which). These receptor sequences come from a human donor with low-grade glioma or glioblastoma, undergoing nonglioma brain surgery, or in good health (not recorded which).

In this sample, this clonotype turned up a few times. The rearrangement links TRBV6-1 to TRBJ2-6; 7 bases match TRBD2. The junction had 7 bases not matched to a gene; V was cut back by 5 bases and J by 0 bases. This CDR3 has 17 amino acids. From germline, CDR1 is MNHNS and CDR2 SASEGT. The DNA for the CDR3 is TGTGCCAGCAGTACCGGCGGGGGAAACTCTGGGGCCAACGTCCTGACTTTC. Amino acids: CASSTGGGNSGANVLTF.

This clonotype was observed at least ten times. The chain links TRBV27 to TRBJ2-7; D is undetermined. Germline V gene sequence: CDR1 MNHEY, CDR2 SMNVEV (reference sequence). With 0 bases removed from V and 4 bases from J, the gap between germline ends came to 13 bases. The CDR3 length is 15 residues. CDR3 in amino acids: CASSLSWTEIYEQYF. The CDR3 nucleotides are TGTGCCAGCAGTTTATCGTGGACGGAAATATACGAGCAGTACTTC.

This clonotype has at least ten counts. The chain uses TRBV6-6 and TRBJ2-3, with unresolved D. The V end lost 0 bases, the J end lost 5 bases, and 15 bases lay between the germline ends. This CDR3 contains 16 residues. From germline, CDR1 is MNHNY and CDR2 SVGAGI (reference sequence). The CDR3 DNA sequence: TGTGCCAGCAGTTACTCGATCGGTTCCGGTGGAGATACGCAGTATTTT. Its translation: CASSYSIGSGGDTQYF.

The chain recombines TRBV28 with TRBJ2-3; TRBD2 matches at 8 bases. CDR3 size: 17 residues. CDR1 and CDR2 (germline): MDHEN, SYDVKM. The CDR3 DNA reads as TGTGTTAGCAGTTTCCTCCGACTAGCGTGCTCAACAGATACGCAGTATTTT. This sequence encodes CVSSFLRLACSTDTQYF. The full variable domain, with the rest looked up from reference TRBV28 and TRBJ2-3, is DVKVTQSSRYLVKRTGEKVFLECVQDMDHENMFWYRQDPGLGLRLIYFSYDVKMKEKGDIPEGYSVSREKKERFSLILESASTNQTSMYLCVSSFLRLACSTDTQYFGPGTRLTVL.

The chain employs TRBV19 and TRBJ1-5, with 8 bases matching TRBD1. The ends lost 7 bases at V and 7 bases at J; junction bases unmatched: 9. Germline values: CDR1 LNHDA, CDR2 SQIVND (reference sequence). The CDR3 runs 14 residues. The CDR3 reads CASNPTGERQPQHF. DNA for the CDR3: TGTGCCAGTAACCCGACAGGGGAAAGGCAGCCCCAGCATTTT.

This clonotype was observed a single time. The CDR3 DNA sequence: TGTGCCAGCACCCACCCTAAAACGGCAGGGGGCCGCGAGCAGTACTTC. It encodes CASTHPKTAGGREQYF. This chain links TRBV7-7 with TRBJ2-7, with 8 nucleotides matching TRBD1. Per germline, CDR1 SSHAT and CDR2 FNYEAQ (reference sequence). The J segment lost 6 bases and the V segment lost 7 bases, leaving 17 bases of the junction unmatched. The CDR3 is 16 amino acids.

In this sample, this clonotype turned up a few times. The chain is built from TRBV19 and TRBJ1-5; D is ambiguous. Per the germline V gene, CDR1 is LNHDA and CDR2 is SQIVND (reference sequence). Trimming cost V 2 bases and J 6 bases, with 8 bases left between them. The CDR3 spans 13 residues. The CDR3 nucleotides are TGTGCCAGTAGTATATCAAAGGTTCAGCCCCAGCATTTT. Protein: CASSISKVQPQHF.